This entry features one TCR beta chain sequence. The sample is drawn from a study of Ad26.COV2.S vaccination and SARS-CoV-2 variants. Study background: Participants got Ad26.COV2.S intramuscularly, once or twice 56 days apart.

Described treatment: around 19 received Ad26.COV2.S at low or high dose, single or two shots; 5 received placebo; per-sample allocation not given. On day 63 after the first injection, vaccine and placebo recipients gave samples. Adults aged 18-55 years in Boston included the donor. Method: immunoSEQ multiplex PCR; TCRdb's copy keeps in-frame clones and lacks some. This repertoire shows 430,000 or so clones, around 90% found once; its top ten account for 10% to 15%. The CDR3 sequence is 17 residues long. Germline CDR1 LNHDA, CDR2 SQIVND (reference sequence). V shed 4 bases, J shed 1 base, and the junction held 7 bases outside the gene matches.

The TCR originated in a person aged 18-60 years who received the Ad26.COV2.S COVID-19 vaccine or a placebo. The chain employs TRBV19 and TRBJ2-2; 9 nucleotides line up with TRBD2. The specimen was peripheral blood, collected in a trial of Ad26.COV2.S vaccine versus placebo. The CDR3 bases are TGTGCCAGTAGTAGGGCGGGAGGGTCCTGGAACACCGGGGAGCTGTTTTTT. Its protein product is CASSRAGGSWNTGELFF.